Sequencing of this TCR beta chain was carried out in a study of cytomegalovirus exposure and HLA in healthy donors. General study points: As confirmed in vitro, three CMV-associated chains were specific for CMV antigens.

With regard to this clone: Its target is not known.

The repertoire was sequenced with immunoSEQ multiplex PCR; TCRdb's copy has only in-frame clones and lacks some. The data show roughly 84,000 clones, approximately 91% seen once. The specimen sequenced was PBMCs. This clonotype was sampled from a man aged 30 to 45 in good health and CMV-seronegative.

The CDR3 loop reads CASSDRGTEAFF. As DNA, the CDR3 is TGTGCCAGCAGTGACAGGGGTACTGAAGCTTTCTTT. This chain joins TRBV6-1 and TRBJ1-1, with D possibly matching TRBD1 (6 bases). Germline CDR1 is MNHNS and CDR2 is SASEGT. V gave up 3 bases and J gave up 5 bases, with 7 bases separating them. The CDR3 covers 12 residues.